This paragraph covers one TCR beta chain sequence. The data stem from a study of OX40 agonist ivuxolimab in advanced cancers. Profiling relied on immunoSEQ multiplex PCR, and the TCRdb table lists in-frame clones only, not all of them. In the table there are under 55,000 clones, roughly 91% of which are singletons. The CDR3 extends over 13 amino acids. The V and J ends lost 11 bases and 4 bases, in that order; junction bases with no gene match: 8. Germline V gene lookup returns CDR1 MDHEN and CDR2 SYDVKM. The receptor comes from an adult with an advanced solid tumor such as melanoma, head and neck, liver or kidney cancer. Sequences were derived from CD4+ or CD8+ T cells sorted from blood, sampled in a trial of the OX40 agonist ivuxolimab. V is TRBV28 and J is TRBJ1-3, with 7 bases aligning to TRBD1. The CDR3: CAGARDRGNTIYF. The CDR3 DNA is TGTGCCGGGGCGCGGGACAGAGGAAACACCATATATTTT.